This T cell receptor beta chain was retrieved from a study of cytomegalovirus exposure and HLA in healthy donors. 60 Vbeta and 13 Jbeta primers were used in PCR. Using immunoSEQ multiplex PCR, the repertoire was profiled, and TCRdb retains in-frame clones only, with some absent. Here the sample spans about 160,000 clones, over 80% being singletons. The germline gives CDR1 MNHNY, CDR2 SVGAGI (reference sequence). CDR3 size: 14 residues. V was cut by 8 bases and J by 0 bases, with 13 bases left in between. The source of this sequence is a woman aged 18-29 years in good health and CMV-seronegative. Sequenced sample: PBMCs. This chain joins TRBV6-6 and TRBJ1-1; TRBD1 is a possible D gene (5 bases). The CDR3 loop is CASAPRGMNTEAFF. The CDR3 region has the DNA TGTGCCAGCGCCCCAAGGGGAATGAACACTGAAGCTTTCTTT.